This record looks at one TCR beta chain sequence and its context. The CDR3 consists of 16 residues. V shed 5 bases, J shed 0 bases, and the junction held 7 bases outside the gene matches. In germline, CDR1 is SGHTA, CDR2 FQGNSA. As originally analysed: Reference gene primers were amplified, and this amplification served to estimate nucleated cell counts. This table comes from immunoSEQ multiplex PCR, and its TCRdb copy is limited to in-frame clones, with some not included. V, J and clone size are taken as reported in that table, and D and trimming were inferred from the DNA itself. Here the sample spans 97,000 or so clones, 75% to 85% being singletons. The sample originates from a study of blood T cell repertoires in COVID-19.

The chain uses TRBV7-2 and TRBJ1-5, with TRBD1 matching 7 bases. This TCR came from a woman older than 75 with active or convalescent COVID-19. The sequenced sample consisted of peripheral blood. In nucleotides, the CDR3 is TGTGCCAGCAGCGCCCACAGGGGTCATAGCAATCAGCCCCAGCATTTT. This codes for CASSAHRGHSNQPQHF.